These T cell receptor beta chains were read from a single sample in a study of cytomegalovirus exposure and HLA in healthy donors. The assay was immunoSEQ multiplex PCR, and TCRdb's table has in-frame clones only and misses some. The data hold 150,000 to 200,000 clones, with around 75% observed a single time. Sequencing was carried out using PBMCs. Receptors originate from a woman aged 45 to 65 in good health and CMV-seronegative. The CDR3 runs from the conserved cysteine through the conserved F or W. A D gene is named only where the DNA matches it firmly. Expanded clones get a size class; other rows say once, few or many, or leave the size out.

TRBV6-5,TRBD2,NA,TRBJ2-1,CASSSPGTSIYNEQFF,TGTGCCAGCAGTTCACCCGGGACTAGCATCTACAATGAGCAGTTCTTC
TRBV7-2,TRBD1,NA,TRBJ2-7,CASSSGGTLSYEQYF,TGTGCCAGCAGCTCAGGGGGCACCCTCTCCTACGAGCAGTACTTC
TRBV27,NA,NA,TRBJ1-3,CASRPRRGGNTIYF,TGTGCCAGCAGACCCCGACGGGGTGGAAACACCATATATTTT
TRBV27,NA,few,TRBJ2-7,CASGRGGGGGMGEQYF,TGTGCCAGCGGAAGGGGGGGTGGAGGCGGGATGGGCGAGCAGTACTTC
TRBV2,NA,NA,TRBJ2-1,CASSVVGSATSSYNEQFF,TGTGCCAGCAGTGTCGTCGGATCAGCGACGAGCTCCTACAATGAGCAGTTCTTC
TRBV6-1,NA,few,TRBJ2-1,CASSESLLQGYNEQFF,TGTGCCAGCAGTGAAAGTCTCCTTCAGGGTTACAATGAGCAGTTCTTC
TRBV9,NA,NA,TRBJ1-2,CASSAQGNYGYTF,TGTGCCAGCAGTGCACAGGGAAACTATGGCTACACCTTC
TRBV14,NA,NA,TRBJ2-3,CASSQDLVRDTQYF,TGTGCCAGCAGCCAAGATTTGGTACGGGATACGCAGTATTTT
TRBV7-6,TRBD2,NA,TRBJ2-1,CASSSGLAGAIEQFF,TGTGCCAGCAGCTCCGGACTAGCGGGAGCAATTGAGCAGTTCTTC
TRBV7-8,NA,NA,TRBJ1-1,CASSPGQLNTEAFF,TGTGCCAGCAGCCCCGGACAGTTGAACACTGAAGCTTTCTTT
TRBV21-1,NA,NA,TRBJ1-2,CASSKGPGHRYTF,TGTGCCAGCAGCAAAGGTCCAGGGCACCGCTACACCTTC
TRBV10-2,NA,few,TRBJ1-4,CASTGGFNEKLFF,TGCGCCAGCACGGGGGGATTTAATGAAAAACTGTTTTTT
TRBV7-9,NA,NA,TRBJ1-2,CASSLALAYGYTF,TGTGCCAGCAGCTTAGCTTTGGCCTATGGCTACACCTTC
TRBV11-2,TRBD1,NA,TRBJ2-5,CASSLYQQGEQETQYF,TGTGCCAGCAGCCTCTATCAACAGGGGGAACAAGAGACCCAGTACTTC
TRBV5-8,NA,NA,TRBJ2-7,CASSFSDKNYEQYF,TGTGCCAGCAGCTTTTCGGACAAGAATTACGAGCAGTACTTC
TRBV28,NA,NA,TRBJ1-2,CASSSSTVYGYTF,TGTGCCAGCAGTTCCTCGACAGTATATGGCTACACCTTC